This T cell receptor beta chain was captured in a study of Graves' ophthalmopathy and Graves' hyperthyroidism. The overall study: Peripheral blood samples were taken at initial diagnosis, before any treatment.

Amplification from RNA transcripts yielded the TCR beta CDR3 regions. First-round RT-PCR with HTBI primers preceded a second-round multiplex PCR. MiXCR, run by TCRdb on the multiplex PCR reads, gives a single entry per CDR3 protein. The sample lists about 240,000 distinct CDR3 sequences; 45% were seen once. Germline V lookup: CDR1 DFQATT, CDR2 SNEGSKA (reference sequence). Trimming pared 5 bases from V and 1 base from J, leaving 9 bases between. This CDR3 is 13 amino acids long. This clonotype has at least ten counts. This sequence joins TRBV20-1 and TRBJ1-5; a weak D match, TRBD1 (6 bases). The source of this sequence is an adult man with Graves' ophthalmopathy. What was sequenced was peripheral blood. The CDR3 DNA sequence: TGCAGTGCTTCACAGGGAAGCAATCAGCCCCAGCATTTT. Translated: CSASQGSNQPQHF.